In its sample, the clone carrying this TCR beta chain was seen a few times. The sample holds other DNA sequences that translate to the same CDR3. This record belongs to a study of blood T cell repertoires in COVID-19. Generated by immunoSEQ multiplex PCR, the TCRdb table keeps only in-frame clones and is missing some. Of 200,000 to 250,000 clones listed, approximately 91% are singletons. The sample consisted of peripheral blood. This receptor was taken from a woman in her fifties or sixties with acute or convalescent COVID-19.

The CDR3 DNA follows: TGTGCCAGCAGTGAACAGGTGTCCTACGAGCAGTACTTC. Its translation: CASSEQVSYEQYF. This rearrangement joins TRBV2 to TRBJ2-7; D not certain. Trimming removed 2 bases at V and 1 base at J, with 6 bases between. CDR3 length: 13 amino acids. The germline V gene encodes CDR1 SNHLY and CDR2 FYNNEI.